The sample holds many counts of the clone carrying this T cell receptor beta chain. Its specificity is not known. The CDR3 runs to 18 residues. Germline values: CDR1 KGHSH, CDR2 LQKENI. The data stem from a study of blood T cells in healthy people across ages. Study-level points and caveats: The long-lived group displayed more naive CD4+ cells, plus higher diversity, than the aged donors did.

The authors ran a second PCR of 7 to 11 cycles using a sample-barcoded 5' primer and a J-beta primer mix. TCRdb reprocessed the 5' RACE reads with MiXCR, giving one entry per CDR3 protein. The profile shows approximately 810,000 distinct CDR3 sequences, around 30% of them singletons. The TCR sequence derives from a woman over 75 in good health. The gene calls are TRBV18 and TRBJ2-7; 9 bases line up with TRBD2. The J call may be mistaken, given a closer DNA end match to TRBJ2-5. Sequences were obtained from blood. CDR3 sequence (DNA): TGTGCCAGCTCACTCTCGGCCAGCGGGGGGTCCGCAAGAAAGACCCAGTACTTC. Translating gives CASSLSASGGSARKTQYF.